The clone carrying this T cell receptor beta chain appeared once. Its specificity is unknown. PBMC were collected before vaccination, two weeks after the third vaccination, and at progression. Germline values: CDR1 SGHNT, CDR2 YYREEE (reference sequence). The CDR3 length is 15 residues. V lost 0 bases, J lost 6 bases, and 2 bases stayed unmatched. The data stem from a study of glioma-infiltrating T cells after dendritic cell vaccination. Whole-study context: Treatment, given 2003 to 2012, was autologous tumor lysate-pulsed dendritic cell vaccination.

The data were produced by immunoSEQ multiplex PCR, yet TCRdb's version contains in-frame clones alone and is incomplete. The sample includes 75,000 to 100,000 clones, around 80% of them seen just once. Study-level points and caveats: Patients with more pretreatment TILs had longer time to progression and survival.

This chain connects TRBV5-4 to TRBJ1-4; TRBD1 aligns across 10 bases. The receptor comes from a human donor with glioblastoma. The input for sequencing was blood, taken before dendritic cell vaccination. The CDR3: CASSLAGTGDEKLFF. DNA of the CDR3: TGTGCCAGCAGCTTGGCTGGGACAGGGGATGAAAAACTGTTTTTT.